This TCR beta chain was documented in a study of CD8 T cells in ankylosing spondylitis. At least ten counts were recorded for this clonotype. CDR1 is DFQATT and CDR2 is SNEGSKA in the germline V gene (reference sequence). The CDR3 is 15 residues long. V lost 6 bases, J lost 3 bases, and 20 bases lay in between. TCRdb reprocessed the 5' RACE reads via MiXCR and lists one record per CDR3 protein. Among some 340,000 distinct CDR3 sequences listed, approximately 15% were seen once. The sequenced sample consisted of blood, either unsorted or a sorted T cell fraction (not recorded which). The chain joins TRBV20-1 to TRBJ1-2, with D possibly matching TRBD1 (5 bases). The clonotype originates from a male donor with ankylosing spondylitis or in good health (not recorded which). DNA of the CDR3: TGCAGTGCCGCGAGAGGTGCAGGGACGGACTATGGCTACACCTTC. Its translation is CSAARGAGTDYGYTF.